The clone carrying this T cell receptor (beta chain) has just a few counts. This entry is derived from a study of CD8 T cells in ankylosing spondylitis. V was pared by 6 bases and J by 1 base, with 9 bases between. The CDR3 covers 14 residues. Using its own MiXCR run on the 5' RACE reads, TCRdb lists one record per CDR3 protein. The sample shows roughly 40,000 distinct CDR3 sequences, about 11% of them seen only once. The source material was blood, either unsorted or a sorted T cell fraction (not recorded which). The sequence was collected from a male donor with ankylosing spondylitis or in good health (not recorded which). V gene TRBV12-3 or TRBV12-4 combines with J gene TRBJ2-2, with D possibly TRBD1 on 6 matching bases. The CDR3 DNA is TGTGCCAGCAGAGAACAGGGGAACACCGGGGAGCTGTTTTTT. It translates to CASREQGNTGELFF.